This is a list of T cell receptor beta chains from one sample in a study of blood T cell repertoires in COVID-19. The method was immunoSEQ multiplex PCR; TCRdb's version includes in-frame clones alone and lacks a portion of them. This table has approximately 330,000 clones, roughly 90% appearing once. Sequencing was done on a sample of peripheral blood. The source is a man aged 25-40 years with COVID-19, enrolled during active disease. CDR3s include the opening cysteine and the closing phenylalanine or tryptophan. The order of the fields is D gene, clone size, V gene, J gene, CDR3 protein, CDR3 DNA. D genes are given only for firm matches. Clone sizes are given selectively: once, few, many, or a class where the clone is expanded.

>TRBD1|.|TRBV18|TRBJ1-1
CASSEYGQVNTEAFF
TGTGCCAGCTCAGAGTACGGACAGGTGAACACTGAAGCTTTCTTT
>.|.|TRBV18|TRBJ1-2
CASSPIITGKNYGYTF
TGTGCCAGCTCACCTATCATAACAGGGAAAAACTATGGCTACACCTTC
>TRBD1|.|TRBV28|TRBJ1-2
CASSLQGANGYTF
TGTGCCAGCAGTTTACAGGGGGCGAATGGCTACACCTTC
>TRBD2|.|TRBV5-1|TRBJ2-1
CASSTSGGLNEQFF
TGCGCCAGCTCCACTAGCGGGGGCCTCAATGAGCAGTTCTTC
>TRBD1|.|TRBV24-1|TRBJ2-7
CATSASPSTGRTYEQYF
TGTGCCACCAGTGCATCCCCCTCGACAGGGCGTACCTACGAGCAGTACTTC
>TRBD2|.|TRBV5-4|TRBJ2-2
CASSFLAVGGELFF
TGTGCCAGCAGCTTTCTAGCGGTGGGCGGGGAGCTGTTTTTT
>TRBD2|.|TRBV27|TRBJ2-7
CASSSRGLAGGGSYEQYF
TGTGCCAGCAGTTCCAGGGGACTAGCGGGAGGTGGGTCATACGAGCAGTACTTC
>TRBD2|.|TRBV18|TRBJ2-5
CASSPLAGSYQETQYF
TGTGCCAGCTCACCGCTAGCGGGGTCGTACCAAGAGACCCAGTACTTC
>TRBD1|.|TRBV5-6|TRBJ2-1
CASSPGQSSYNEQFF
TGTGCCAGCAGTCCGGGACAGAGCTCCTACAATGAGCAGTTCTTC
>TRBD1|.|TRBV19|TRBJ1-5
CASSIGALDRGHNQPQHF
TGTGCCAGTAGTATTGGGGCCTTGGACAGGGGGCACAATCAGCCCCAGCATTTT
>.|once|TRBV3-1/TRBV3-2|TRBJ2-5
CASSQSREGQYF
TGTGCCAGCAGCCAATCCAGGGAAGGCCAGTACTTC
>.|.|TRBV12-3/TRBV12-4|TRBJ2-6
CASTLWANVLTF
TGTGCCAGCACCCTTTGGGCCAACGTCCTGACTTTC
>TRBD2|.|TRBV30|TRBJ2-1
CALSGSLSYNEQFF
TGTGCCCTTAGCGGGAGCCTCTCCTACAATGAGCAGTTCTTC
>.|.|TRBV25-1|TRBJ2-1
CASSARTVNNEQFF
TGTGCCAGCAGTGCCCGGACAGTGAACAATGAGCAGTTCTTC
>TRBD2|.|TRBV27|TRBJ2-1
CASKTGVLAGVSNEQFF
TGTGCCAGCAAAACAGGGGTGCTAGCGGGAGTATCCAATGAGCAGTTCTTC
>.|few|TRBV5-1|TRBJ1-4
CASSNRGQSNNEKLFF
TGCGCCAGCAGCAATCGCGGACAGTCTAATAATGAAAAACTGTTTTTT